The 23 T cell receptor beta chains below come from one sample, sequenced in a study of T cells after yellow fever vaccination. TCRdb re-analysed the 5' RACE reads in MiXCR, keeping a single row per CDR3 protein. The profile covers 400,000 to 650,000 distinct CDR3 sequences, with about a fifth appearing a single time and roughly a sixth taken by the ten largest. The sequenced sample was PBMCs, obtained more than 20 days after the first yellow fever vaccination. The receptors stem from a man aged 18 to 30 who received the YFV17D yellow fever vaccine.

This clonotype occurred a few times. The rearrangement links TRBV30 to TRBJ2-3, with a weak D call TRBD1 (5 bases). The CDR3 is 12 amino acids. CDR1 is GTSNPN, CDR2 SVGIG, per germline (reference sequence). V lost 3 bases and J lost 8, with 12 bases in between. The CDR3 sequence is CAWSPGSSTQYF. Here the CDR3 DNA reads TGTGCCTGGAGCCCAGGGTCGAGTACGCAGTATTTT.

The chain employs TRBV12-3 or TRBV12-4 and TRBJ2-7; D gene uncertain. Trimming stripped 6 bases from V and 5 bases from J, with 11 bases between. The CDR3 loop spans 12 amino acids. CDR3 residues: CASRSRSHEQYF. In DNA, the CDR3 is TGTGCCAGCAGATCTCGGTCCCACGAGCAGTACTTC.

This clonotype was observed a handful of times. The chain is built from TRBV15 and TRBJ2-5, with D tentatively TRBD2 (5 bases). V lost 0 bases and J 5 bases, leaving 10 bases between the germline ends. This CDR3 contains 14 residues. The V gene's germline CDR1 is LNHNV and CDR2 YYDKDF (reference sequence). The CDR3 DNA reads as TGTGCCACCAGCAGAGATAACGGGGATGAGACCCAGTACTTC. Amino acids: CATSRDNGDETQYF.

The rearrangement uses TRBV6-2 or TRBV6-3 and TRBJ2-3; possible D gene TRBD2, 7 bases. Germline V gives CDR1 MNHEY, CDR2 SVGEGT. CDR3 length: 15 residues. V was cut by 2 bases and J by 2 bases, with 11 bases left in between. CDR3 coding DNA: TGTGCCAGCAGTTACCTCGGGGGGCCCACAGATACGCAGTATTTT. Translated: CASSYLGGPTDTQYF.

The chain combines TRBV2 with TRBJ2-3; D possibly corresponds to TRBD2 (7 bases). V lost 2 bases and J 2 bases, leaving 20 bases between the germline ends. This CDR3 spans 18 amino acids. The germline CDR1 and CDR2 sequences are SNHLY and FYNNEI. CDR3 DNA: TGTGCCAGCAGTGAACTGTCCGGGGGGCCTCGATTCACAGATACGCAGTATTTT. Protein: CASSELSGGPRFTDTQYF.

This clonotype showed up just a few times. V and J are TRBV4-2 and TRBJ2-7, with 7 bases lining up with TRBD2. CDR1 and CDR2 from the germline V gene are LGHNA and YNFKEQ. The CDR3 runs to 15 residues. The J segment lost 3 bases and the V segment lost 0 bases, leaving 5 bases of the junction unmatched. CDR3 loop: CASSQEAGVDYEQYV. CDR3 in DNA: TGTGCCAGCAGCCAAGAGGCGGGGGTCGACTACGAGCAGTACGTC.

The J gene is TRBJ1-5, the V gene TRBV29-1, with 7 bases identical to TRBD1. CDR1 and CDR2 from the germline V gene are SQVTM and ANQGSEA. J gave up 6 bases and V 7 bases, and 6 bases lay outside the gene matches. CDR3 size: 12 residues. The CDR3, as DNA: TGCAGCGCCTGGGCAGGGGGTCAGCCCCAGCATTTT. This encodes CSAWAGGQPQHF.

This sequence joins TRBV7-2 and TRBJ2-5; TRBD2 matches at 7 bases. V lost 7 bases and J lost 5; bases outside the gene matches: 7. The V gene's germline CDR1 is SGHTA and CDR2 FQGNSA. The CDR3 runs 13 residues. CDR3 nucleotides: TGTGCCAGCACTGCGGGGGTTAGGGAGACCCAGTACTTC. Protein product: CASTAGVRETQYF.

The chain employs TRBV10-1 and TRBJ2-5, with TRBD2 matching over 11 bases. The V segment lost 6 bases and the J segment 2 bases; nucleotides outside the gene matches: 14. The CDR3 has 18 amino acids. CDR1 and CDR2 (germline): WNHNN, SYGVQD (reference sequence). The CDR3 reads CASSPTSGGPESQETQYF. In nucleotides, the CDR3 is TGCGCCAGCAGCCCAACTAGCGGGGGTCCCGAATCACAAGAGACCCAGTACTTC.

This chain connects TRBV6-5 to TRBJ1-1; D is unresolved. The CDR3 extends over 15 amino acids. Germline values: CDR1 MNHEY, CDR2 SVGAGI. Between the trimmed V and J ends, which lost 1 base and 3 bases, there was a span of 12 bases. The CDR3 DNA sequence: TGTGCCAGCAGTTACTTGTTGAGGGCTGACACTGAAGCTTTCTTT. As protein: CASSYLLRADTEAFF.

The sample holds many counts of this clonotype. The chain is built from TRBV5-1 and TRBJ2-5; 7 positions match TRBD1. Germline V gene sequence: CDR1 SGHRS, CDR2 YFSETQ. The CDR3 spans 13 residues. After removal of 5 bases from V and 3 bases from J, the junction contained 4 bases not matched to a gene. The CDR3: CASRAGTEETQYF. CDR3 DNA sequence: TGCGCCAGCAGGGCCGGGACAGAAGAGACCCAGTACTTC.

The rearrangement joins TRBV5-1 to TRBJ2-5; D remains ambiguous. Germline CDR1 is SGHRS and CDR2 is YFSETQ. This CDR3 spans 14 amino acids. Trimming shortened V by 5 bases and J by 2 bases, and 13 bases separated the two germline ends. CDR3 amino acids: CASRDPQEQETQYF. In nucleotides, the CDR3 is TGCGCCAGCAGAGATCCCCAGGAGCAAGAGACCCAGTACTTC.

The rearrangement uses TRBV18 and TRBJ2-3, with 8 bases fitting TRBD2. The CDR3 contains 16 residues. Germline V gene data show CDR1 as KGHSH and CDR2 as LQKENI. The ends lost 3 bases at V and 0 bases at J; junction bases unmatched: 5. CDR3 amino acids: CASSPLAGGSTDTQYF. DNA for the CDR3: TGTGCCAGCTCACCGTTGGCGGGGGGTAGCACAGATACGCAGTATTTT.

V is TRBV7-2 and J is TRBJ2-3, with 9 bases matching TRBD1. Trimming at V came to 4 bases and at J to 5 bases, leaving 13 bases not matched to a gene. The CDR3 runs to 17 residues. The V gene's germline CDR1 is SGHTA and CDR2 FQGNSA. CDR3 sequence reads: CASSSGWGQGTGDTQYF. The CDR3, as DNA: TGTGCCAGCAGCTCCGGTTGGGGACAGGGTACTGGAGATACGCAGTATTTT.

This clonotype was recorded a few times. The chain joins TRBV7-2 to TRBJ1-6; a weak D match, TRBD1 (5 bases). The length of the CDR3 is 17 residues. Between the trimmed V and J ends, which lost 2 bases and 10 bases, there was a span of 21 bases. CDR1 SGHTA and CDR2 FQGNSA come from the germline V gene. The CDR3 nucleotides read TGTGCCAGCAGCTTACCAGCGCACCCCAGGGACTTCTCACCCCTCCACTTT. It encodes CASSLPAHPRDFSPLHF. Combining the CDR3 with reference TRBV7-2 and TRBJ1-6 gives the whole variable domain GAGVSQSPSNKVTEKGKDVELRCDPISGHTALYWYRQSLGQGLEFLIYFQGNSAPDKSGLPSDRFSAERTGGSVSTLTIQRTQQEDSAVYLCASSLPAHPRDFSPLHFGNGTRLTVT.

This clonotype was counted between two and nine times. J is TRBJ1-1 and V is TRBV5-1; D might be TRBD1 (5 bases). The CDR3 is 15 residues long. V was clipped by 0 bases and J by 1 base, with 10 bases between them. Germline V CDR1 and CDR2: SGHRS, YFSETQ. CDR3 loop: CASSLVAGSNTEAFF. In DNA form, the CDR3 reads TGCGCCAGCAGCTTGGTGGCAGGGTCGAACACTGAAGCTTTCTTT.

J is TRBJ2-3 and V is TRBV10-3; D is unresolved. The CDR3 is made up of 14 amino acids. The germline gives CDR1 ENHRY, CDR2 SYGVKD. V lost 2 bases to trimming and J lost 2 bases, with 8 bases between them. Written as DNA, the CDR3 is TGTGCCATCAGTGAGCCCGGAGTCACAGATACGCAGTATTTT. Translation: CAISEPGVTDTQYF.

CDR3 coding DNA: TGTGCCAGCAGTGAATTCGGGGCCGCAAACACTGAAGCTTTCTTT. Translating it yields CASSEFGAANTEAFF. The chain employs TRBV6-1 and TRBJ1-1; D may be TRBD1 (5 bases). Germline CDR1 and CDR2: MNHNS and SASEGT. V dropped 2 bases and J dropped 2 bases, with 12 bases sitting between them. The CDR3 extends over 15 amino acids.

This clonotype was counted between two and nine times. The J gene is TRBJ1-1, the V gene TRBV9; 8 nucleotides line up with TRBD1. In germline, CDR1 is SGDLS, CDR2 YYNGEE. V was pared by 1 base and J by 6 bases, with 5 bases of the junction left unmatched. This CDR3 has 14 amino acids. The CDR3 sequence: CASSVRPGGPEAFF. CDR3 bases: TGTGCCAGCAGCGTAAGGCCAGGGGGCCCTGAAGCTTTCTTT.

This clonotype has more than one count but fewer than ten. This chain links TRBV20-1 with TRBJ2-5; TRBD2 matches 16 bases. The trim removed 5 bases at V and 0 bases at J, leaving 0 bases unmatched. Germline V gene lookup returns CDR1 DFQATT and CDR2 SNEGSKA (reference sequence). The CDR3 is 15 amino acids. The CDR3: CSAGTSGGDQETQYF. In DNA, the CDR3 is TGCAGTGCTGGGACTAGCGGGGGGGACCAAGAGACCCAGTACTTC.

At least ten counts were recorded for this clonotype. The J gene is TRBJ1-4, the V gene TRBV7-2; maybe TRBD1 (5 bases). From germline, CDR1 is SGHTA and CDR2 FQGNSA. This CDR3 is 13 amino acids long. V was shortened by 3 bases and J by 7 bases, with 9 bases between the two germline ends. CDR3 bases: TGTGCCAGCAGCTTGAATGGGGGTGAAAAACTGTTTTTT. Translating gives CASSLNGGEKLFF.

This clonotype came up a few times. This rearrangement joins TRBV11-2 to TRBJ2-3; TRBD1 matches 9 bases. This CDR3 is built from 15 residues. CDR1 and CDR2 (germline): SGHAT, FQNNGV. Trimming took 5 bases from V and 5 from J; bases not matched to a gene: 8. As DNA, the CDR3 is TGTGCCAGCAGCCCAGGACAGGGGACAAGAGATACGCAGTATTTT. This encodes CASSPGQGTRDTQYF.

J is TRBJ2-3 and V is TRBV4-1; 8 nucleotides line up with TRBD2. Germline CDR1 and CDR2: MGHRA and YSYEKL. The V and J ends lost 0 bases and 8 bases, in that order; junction bases with no gene match: 19. The CDR3 extends over 19 amino acids. CDR3 amino acids: CASSQEDGLAEAGDGTQYF. In DNA form, the CDR3 reads TGCGCCAGCAGCCAAGAAGATGGACTAGCTGAAGCCGGCGATGGTACGCAGTATTTT.